These 6 T cell receptor beta chains were all obtained from the same sample, sequenced in a study of T cell responses to AZD1222 COVID-19 vaccine. Profiling relied on immunoSEQ multiplex PCR, and the TCRdb table lists in-frame clones only, not all of them. This table has under 150,000 clones, 85% to 90% appearing once. The sequences come from peripheral blood, collected on day 0 of AZD1222 vaccination. These receptors were collected from an adult in good health.

This chain uses TRBV7-2 with TRBJ1-3, with D possibly matching TRBD1 (5 bases). V dropped 6 bases and J dropped 4 bases, with 16 bases sitting between them. The V gene's germline CDR1 is SGHTA and CDR2 FQGNSA. The CDR3 has 15 amino acids. The CDR3 loop reads CASRAGTSGGNTIYF. The CDR3 DNA follows: TGTGCCAGCAGGGCCGGGACCTCGGGGGGAAACACCATATATTTT. The full variable domain, completed using reference TRBV7-2 and TRBJ1-3, is GAGVSQSPSNKVTEKGKDVELRCDPISGHTALYWYRQSLGQGLEFLIYFQGNSAPDKSGLPSDRFSAERTGGSVSTLTIQRTQQEDSAVYLCASRAGTSGGNTIYFGEGSWLTVV.

The table lists this clone with a count of one. The gene calls are TRBV2 and TRBJ1-2; D call uncertain. The CDR3 has 13 residues. Germline V gives CDR1 SNHLY, CDR2 FYNNEI. Trimming shortened V by 3 bases and J by 8 bases, and 13 bases separated the two germline ends. The CDR3 coding sequence is TGTGCCAGCAGTGATACGGGGATTGAAGGCTACACCTTC. This sequence encodes CASSDTGIEGYTF.

The chain couples TRBV12-5 to TRBJ1-1; D unclear. This CDR3 comprises 11 residues. The germline CDR1 and CDR2 sequences are LGHNT and FRNRAP. V dropped 3 bases and J dropped 4 bases, with 3 bases sitting between them. CDR3 loop: CASGFGTEAFF. The CDR3 DNA reads TGTGCTAGTGGTTTTGGCACTGAAGCTTTCTTT.

V and J are TRBV30 and TRBJ1-3, with D perhaps TRBD1 (5 bases). Looked up from germline, CDR1 is GTSNPN and CDR2 is SVGIG (reference sequence). V was pared by 4 bases and J by 11 bases, with 21 bases between. CDR3 size: 14 residues. CDR3 loop: CAWTAGTAPKSIYF. The CDR3 DNA reads TGTGCCTGGACCGCCGGGACGGCCCCAAAATCCATATATTTT.

This clone occurred a few times. The chain combines TRBV27 with TRBJ1-2; no reliable D call. V lost 5 bases to trimming and J lost 1 base, with 8 bases between them. The CDR3 covers 13 residues. In germline, CDR1 is MNHEY, CDR2 SMNVEV (reference sequence). This CDR3 reads CASSPHRNYGYTF. The CDR3 DNA follows: TGTGCCAGCAGTCCGCATCGTAACTATGGCTACACCTTC.

The V call is TRBV5-1, the J call TRBJ2-3; D may be TRBD2 (6 bases). The CDR3 length is 14 residues. Trimming left V 4 bases short and J 2 bases short, with 11 bases between. Germline V lookup: CDR1 SGHRS, CDR2 YFSETQ. CDR3 in amino acids: CASSGGFPTDTQYF. CDR3 in DNA: TGCGCCAGCAGCGGAGGGTTTCCCACAGATACGCAGTATTTT.